This TCR beta chain was identified in a study of blood T cell repertoires in COVID-19 (dated by TCRdb to the early 2020s). Describing the broader study: The collaborator samples originated in the United States, Italy and Spain and spanned the acute and convalescent phases of COVID-19. The material from the prospective study consisted of cDNA or gDNA derived from T cells, B-cell-depleted T cells, or PBMCs. Deeply sampled blood TCRbeta repertoires from subjects exposed to, actively infected with, or recovered from COVID-19 were included in the dataset. The repertoires were made available in a free public database intended to serve as a resource for research on the immune response to SARS-CoV-2. The samples were drawn from the first 160 participants of the ongoing ImmuneRACE study and from 1,254 subjects provided by 6 global collaborators. Sample metadata almost always included a de-identified subject ID, COVID-19 status, age in years and sex. HLA class I and class II types, where available, came from metadata supplied by the sample provider rather than from assay-based typing. Overall results and qualifications from the work: The quantity of clinical and demographic metadata differed by source and by participant and was supplied without curation.

Remarks on this clone: No antigen is known for it. Base qualities were left out, and no much larger clone turns up one base away.

TCRbeta CDR3 regions were amplified from genomic DNA by means of the immunoSEQ Assay, a bias-controlled multiplex PCR. The authors' analysis ran thus. Nucleated cell counts per sample were estimated from amplification of reference gene primers within the assay. To quantify the absolute abundance of each unique TCRbeta CDR3 rearrangement, sequence reads were collapsed and filtered. For each sample, productive Simpson clonality was calculated as the square root of Simpson's diversity index over productive rearrangements. TCRdb mirrors the immuneACCESS table, restricted to in-frame sequences. Some clones are absent from its copies; in checked studies, under half trace to an unresolved V gene, and the reason for the others is unknown. D and trimming were read from the DNA, whereas the V and J calls and clone size are those reported in that table. The sample contains tens of thousands of clones, more than 85% of them found a single time. The biggest ten clones account for about 7.4% of the sample.

The collaborating institutions used their own protocols to collect whole blood in K2EDTA tubes. Collaborator samples were shipped for TCRbeta analysis as frozen whole blood, isolated PBMCs, or DNA extracted from either sample type. The germline V gene (reference sequence) specifies MNHNY as CDR1 and SVGAGI as CDR2. There are 18 amino acids in the CDR3, from cysteine to phenylalanine inclusive. CDR3 DNA is the only sequence kept; it has 54 bases, read in frame from the first base. V lost 6 bases and J lost 0 bases; the stretch between them is 18 bases long. The source material was peripheral blood. The V gene is TRBV6-6 and the J gene is TRBJ2-6; TRBD1 is a weak D gene call, 5 bases matching. The sequence derives from a human donor with active COVID-19. The donor label of this sample is uncertain. Read as DNA, the sequence is TGTGCCAGCAGCCGACTCTCTGGGGCAGACTCTGGGGCCAACGTCCTGACTTTC. It translates to CASSRLSGADSGANVLTF.